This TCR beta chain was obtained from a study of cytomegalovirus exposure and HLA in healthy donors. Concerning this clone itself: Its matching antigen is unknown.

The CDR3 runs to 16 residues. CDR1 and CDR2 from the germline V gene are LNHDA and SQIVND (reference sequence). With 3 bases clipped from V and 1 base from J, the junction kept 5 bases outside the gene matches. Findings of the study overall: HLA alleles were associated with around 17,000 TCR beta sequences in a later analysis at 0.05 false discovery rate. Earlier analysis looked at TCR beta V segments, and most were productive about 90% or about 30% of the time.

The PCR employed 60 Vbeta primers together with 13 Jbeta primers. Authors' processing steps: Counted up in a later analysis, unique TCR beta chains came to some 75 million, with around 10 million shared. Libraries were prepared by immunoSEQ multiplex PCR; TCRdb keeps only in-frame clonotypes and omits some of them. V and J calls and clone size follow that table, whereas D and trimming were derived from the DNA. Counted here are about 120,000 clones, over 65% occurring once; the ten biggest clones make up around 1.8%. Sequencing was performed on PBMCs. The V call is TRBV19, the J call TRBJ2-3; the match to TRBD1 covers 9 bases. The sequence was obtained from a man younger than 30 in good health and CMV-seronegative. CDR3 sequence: CASSIYRTGGTDTQYF. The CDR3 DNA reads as TGTGCCAGTAGTATCTATCGGACAGGGGGCACAGATACGCAGTATTTT. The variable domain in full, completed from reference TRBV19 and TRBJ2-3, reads DGGITQSPKYLFRKEGQNVTLSCEQNLNHDAMYWYRQDPGQGLRLIYYSQIVNDFQKGDIAEGYSVSREKKESFPLTVTSAQKNPTAFYLCASSIYRTGGTDTQYFGPGTRLTVL.